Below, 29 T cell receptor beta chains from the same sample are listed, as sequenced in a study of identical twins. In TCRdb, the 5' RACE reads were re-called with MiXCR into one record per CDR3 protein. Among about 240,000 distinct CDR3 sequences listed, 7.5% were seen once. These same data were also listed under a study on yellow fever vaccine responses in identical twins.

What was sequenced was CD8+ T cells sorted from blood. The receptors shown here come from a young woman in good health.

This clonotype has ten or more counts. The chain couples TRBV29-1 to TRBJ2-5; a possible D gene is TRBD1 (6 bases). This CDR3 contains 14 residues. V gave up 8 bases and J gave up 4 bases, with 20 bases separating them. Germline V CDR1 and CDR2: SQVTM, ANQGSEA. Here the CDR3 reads CSSRFRGQSETQYF. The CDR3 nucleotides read TGCAGCTCACGATTCAGGGGTCAATCAGAGACCCAGTACTTC.

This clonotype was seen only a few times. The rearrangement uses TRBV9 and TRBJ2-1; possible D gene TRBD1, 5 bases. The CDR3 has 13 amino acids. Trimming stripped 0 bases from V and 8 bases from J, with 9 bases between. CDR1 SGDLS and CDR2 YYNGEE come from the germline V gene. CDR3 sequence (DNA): TGTGCCAGCAGCGTAGAATCAGGGCATGAGCAGTTCTTC. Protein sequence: CASSVESGHEQFF.

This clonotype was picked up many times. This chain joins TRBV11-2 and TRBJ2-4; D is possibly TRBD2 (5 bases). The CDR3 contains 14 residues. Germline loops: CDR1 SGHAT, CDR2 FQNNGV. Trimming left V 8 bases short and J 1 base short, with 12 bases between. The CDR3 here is CASRPRGAKNIQYF. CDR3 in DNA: TGTGCCAGCCGCCCCCGCGGGGCCAAAAACATTCAGTACTTC.

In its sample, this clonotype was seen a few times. CDR3 coding DNA: TGCAGCGTTGAGTACAGTTTGAACACTGAAGCTTTCTTT. Translating gives CSVEYSLNTEAFF. J is TRBJ1-1 and V is TRBV29-1; no clear D. Germline V gene sequence: CDR1 SQVTM, CDR2 ANQGSEA. This CDR3 has 13 amino acids. The V end was cut by 3 bases, the J end by 0 bases, with 8 bases between.

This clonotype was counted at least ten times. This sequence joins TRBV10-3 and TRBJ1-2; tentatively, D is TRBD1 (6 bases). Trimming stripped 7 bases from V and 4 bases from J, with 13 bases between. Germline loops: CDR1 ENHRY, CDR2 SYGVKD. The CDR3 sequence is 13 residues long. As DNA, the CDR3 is TGTGCCATCAAACCGGGACACGGCTATGGCTACACCTTC. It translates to CAIKPGHGYGYTF.

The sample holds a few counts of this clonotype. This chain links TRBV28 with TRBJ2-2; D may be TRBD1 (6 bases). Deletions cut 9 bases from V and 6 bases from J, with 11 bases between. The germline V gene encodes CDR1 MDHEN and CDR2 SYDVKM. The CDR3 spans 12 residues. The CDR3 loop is CASCRGSGELFF. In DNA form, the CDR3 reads TGTGCCAGTTGTAGGGGGTCCGGGGAGCTGTTTTTT.

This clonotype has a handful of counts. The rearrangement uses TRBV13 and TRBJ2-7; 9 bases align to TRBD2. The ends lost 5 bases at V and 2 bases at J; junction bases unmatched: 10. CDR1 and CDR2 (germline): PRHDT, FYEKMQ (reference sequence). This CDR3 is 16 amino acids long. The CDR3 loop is CASSRSRLAATYEQYF. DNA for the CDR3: TGTGCCAGCAGCAGGTCCCGACTAGCGGCAACCTACGAGCAGTACTTC.

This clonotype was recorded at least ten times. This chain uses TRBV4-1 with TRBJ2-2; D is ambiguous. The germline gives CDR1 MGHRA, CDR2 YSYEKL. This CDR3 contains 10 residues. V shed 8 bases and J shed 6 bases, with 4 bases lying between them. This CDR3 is CASGAGELFF. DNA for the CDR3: TGCGCCAGCGGGGCCGGGGAGCTGTTTTTT.

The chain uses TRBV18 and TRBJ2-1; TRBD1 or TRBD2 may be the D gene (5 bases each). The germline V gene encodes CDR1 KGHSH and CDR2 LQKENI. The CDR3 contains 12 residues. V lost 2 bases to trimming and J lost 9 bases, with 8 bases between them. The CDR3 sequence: CASSPVGVEQFF. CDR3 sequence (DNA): TGTGCCAGCTCACCAGTGGGGGTTGAGCAGTTCTTC.

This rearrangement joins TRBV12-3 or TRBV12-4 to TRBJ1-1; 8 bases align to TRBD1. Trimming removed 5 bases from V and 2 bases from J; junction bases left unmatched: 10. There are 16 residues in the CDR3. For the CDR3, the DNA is TGTGCCAGCAGTCCCCAGGGGGCCGACCGTAACACTGAAGCTTTCTTT. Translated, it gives CASSPQGADRNTEAFF.

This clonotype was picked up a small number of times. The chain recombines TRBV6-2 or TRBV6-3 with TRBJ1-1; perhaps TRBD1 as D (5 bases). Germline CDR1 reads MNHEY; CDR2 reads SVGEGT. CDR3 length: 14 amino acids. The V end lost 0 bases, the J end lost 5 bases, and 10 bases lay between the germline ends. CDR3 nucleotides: TGTGCCAGCAGTTACTCCGGGGGGTGGACTGAAGCTTTCTTT. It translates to CASSYSGGWTEAFF.

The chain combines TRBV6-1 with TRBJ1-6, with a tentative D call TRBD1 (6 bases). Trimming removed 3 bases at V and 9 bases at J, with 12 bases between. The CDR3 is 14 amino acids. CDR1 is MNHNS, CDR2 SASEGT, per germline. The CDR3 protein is CASSDPGEVSPLHF. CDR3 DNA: TGTGCCAGCAGTGACCCAGGGGAGGTTTCACCCCTCCACTTT.

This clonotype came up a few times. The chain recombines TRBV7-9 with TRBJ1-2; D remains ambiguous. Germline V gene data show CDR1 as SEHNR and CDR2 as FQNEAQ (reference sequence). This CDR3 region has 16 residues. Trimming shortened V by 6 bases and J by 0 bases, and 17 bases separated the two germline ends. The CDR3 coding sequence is TGTGCCAGCAGTGAAGTGGTGGCAGCTACTAACTATGGCTACACCTTC. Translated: CASSEVVAATNYGYTF.

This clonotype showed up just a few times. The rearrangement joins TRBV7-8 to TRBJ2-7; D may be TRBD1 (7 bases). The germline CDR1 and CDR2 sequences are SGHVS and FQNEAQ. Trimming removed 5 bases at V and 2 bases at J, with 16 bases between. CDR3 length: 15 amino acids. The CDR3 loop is CASSTSGGLPYEQYF. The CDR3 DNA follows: TGTGCCAGCAGCACCTCAGGGGGGCTACCCTACGAGCAGTACTTC.

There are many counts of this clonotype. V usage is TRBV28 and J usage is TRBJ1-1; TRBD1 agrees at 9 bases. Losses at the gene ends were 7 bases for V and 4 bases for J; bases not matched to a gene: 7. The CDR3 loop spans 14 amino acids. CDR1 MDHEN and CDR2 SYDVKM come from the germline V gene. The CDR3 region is CASNSGGQGTEAFF. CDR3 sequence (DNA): TGTGCCAGCAATTCTGGGGGACAGGGCACTGAAGCTTTCTTT.

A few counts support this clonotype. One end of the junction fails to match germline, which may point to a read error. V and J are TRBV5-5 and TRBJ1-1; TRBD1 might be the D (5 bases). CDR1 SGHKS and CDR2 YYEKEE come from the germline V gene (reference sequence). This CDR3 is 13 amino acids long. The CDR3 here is CASSPDINTEVFF. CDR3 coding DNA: TGTGCCAGCAGCCCGGACATTAACACTGAAGTTTTCTTT.

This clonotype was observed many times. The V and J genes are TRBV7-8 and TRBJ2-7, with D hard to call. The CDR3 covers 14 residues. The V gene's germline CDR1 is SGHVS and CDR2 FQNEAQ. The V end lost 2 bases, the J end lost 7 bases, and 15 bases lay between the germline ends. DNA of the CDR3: TGTGCCAGCAGCTTAACGCGGCCGGGTAGGGAGCAGTACTTC. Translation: CASSLTRPGREQYF.

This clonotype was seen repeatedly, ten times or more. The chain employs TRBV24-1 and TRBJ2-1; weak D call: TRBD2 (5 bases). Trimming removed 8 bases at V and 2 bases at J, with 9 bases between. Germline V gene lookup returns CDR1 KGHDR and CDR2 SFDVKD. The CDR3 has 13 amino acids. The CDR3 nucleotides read TGTGCCACCACGGACGGGACCTACAATGAGCAGTTCTTC. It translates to CATTDGTYNEQFF.

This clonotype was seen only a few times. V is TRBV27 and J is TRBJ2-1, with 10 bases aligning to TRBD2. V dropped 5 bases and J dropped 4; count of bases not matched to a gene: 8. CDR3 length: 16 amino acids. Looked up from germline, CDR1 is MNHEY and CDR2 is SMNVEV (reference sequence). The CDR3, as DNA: TGTGCCAGCAGTATCCCTCCGGGACTAGCGTACAATGAGCAGTTCTTC. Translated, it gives CASSIPPGLAYNEQFF.

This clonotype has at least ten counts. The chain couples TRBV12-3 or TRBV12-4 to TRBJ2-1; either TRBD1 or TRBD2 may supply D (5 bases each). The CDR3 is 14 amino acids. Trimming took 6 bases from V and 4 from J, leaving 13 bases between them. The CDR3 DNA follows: TGTGCCAGCAGCCCCGGGACCCCATACAATGAGCAGTTCTTC. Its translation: CASSPGTPYNEQFF.

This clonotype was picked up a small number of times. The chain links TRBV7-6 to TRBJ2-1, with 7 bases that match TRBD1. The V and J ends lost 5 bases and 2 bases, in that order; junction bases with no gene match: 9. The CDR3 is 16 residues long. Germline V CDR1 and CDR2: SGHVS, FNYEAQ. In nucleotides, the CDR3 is TGTGCCAGCAGCAACCCCGGAACAGGGGCCTACAATGAGCAGTTCTTC. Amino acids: CASSNPGTGAYNEQFF.

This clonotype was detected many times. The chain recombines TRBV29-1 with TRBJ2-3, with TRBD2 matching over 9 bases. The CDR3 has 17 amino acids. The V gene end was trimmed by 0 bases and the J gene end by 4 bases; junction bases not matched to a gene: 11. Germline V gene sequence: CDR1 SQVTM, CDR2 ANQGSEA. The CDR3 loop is CSVEDPGVAGDPDTQYF. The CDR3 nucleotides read TGCAGCGTTGAAGATCCCGGGGTAGCGGGAGACCCAGATACGCAGTATTTT.

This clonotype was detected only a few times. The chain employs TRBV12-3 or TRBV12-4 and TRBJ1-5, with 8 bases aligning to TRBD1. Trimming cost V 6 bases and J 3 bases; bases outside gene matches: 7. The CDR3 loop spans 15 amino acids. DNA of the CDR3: TGTGCCAGCAGCACGGGACAGGCCCCCAATCAGCCCCAGCATTTT. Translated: CASSTGQAPNQPQHF.

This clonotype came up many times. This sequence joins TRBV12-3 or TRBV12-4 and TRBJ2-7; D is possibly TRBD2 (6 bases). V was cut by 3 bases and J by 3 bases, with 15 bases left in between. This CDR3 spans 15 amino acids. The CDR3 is CASSFGIGSLYEQYF. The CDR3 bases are TGTGCCAGCAGTTTCGGTATCGGGAGTCTCTACGAGCAGTACTTC.

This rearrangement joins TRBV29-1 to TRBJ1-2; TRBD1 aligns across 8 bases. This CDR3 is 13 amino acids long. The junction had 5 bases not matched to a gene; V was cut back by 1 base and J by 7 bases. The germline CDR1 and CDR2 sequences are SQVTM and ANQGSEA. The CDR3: CSVEAAGGGGYTF. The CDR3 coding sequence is TGCAGCGTTGAAGCGGCAGGGGGCGGTGGCTACACCTTC.

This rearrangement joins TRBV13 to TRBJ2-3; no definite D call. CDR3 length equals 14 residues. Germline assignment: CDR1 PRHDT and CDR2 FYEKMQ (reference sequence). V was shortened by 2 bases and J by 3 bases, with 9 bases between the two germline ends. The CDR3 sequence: CASSLSPATDTQYF. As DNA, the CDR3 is TGTGCCAGCAGCTTATCCCCAGCGACAGATACGCAGTATTTT.

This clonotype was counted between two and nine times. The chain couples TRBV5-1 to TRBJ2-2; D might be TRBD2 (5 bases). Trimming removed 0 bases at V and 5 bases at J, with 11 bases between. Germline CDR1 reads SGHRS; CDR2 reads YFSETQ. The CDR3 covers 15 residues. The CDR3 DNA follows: TGCGCCAGCAGCTTGGCCTTTGAGGGTACCGGGGAGCTGTTTTTT. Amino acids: CASSLAFEGTGELFF.

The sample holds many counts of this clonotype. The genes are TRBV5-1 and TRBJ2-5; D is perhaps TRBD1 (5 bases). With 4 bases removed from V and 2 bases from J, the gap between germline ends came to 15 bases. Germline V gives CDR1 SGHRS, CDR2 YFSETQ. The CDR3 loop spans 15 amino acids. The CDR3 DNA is TGCGCCAGCAGCATTGACAGCCACCTTCAAGAGACCCAGTACTTC. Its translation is CASSIDSHLQETQYF.

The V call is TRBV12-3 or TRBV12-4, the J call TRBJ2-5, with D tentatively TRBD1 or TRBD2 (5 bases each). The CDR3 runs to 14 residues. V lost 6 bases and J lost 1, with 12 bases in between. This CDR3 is CASRGPSLQETQYF. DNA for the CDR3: TGTGCCAGCAGGGGACCAAGCCTCCAAGAGACCCAGTACTTC.